This entry lists 26 T cell receptor beta chains sequenced from one sample in a study of blood T cells in healthy people across ages. Sample-barcoded 5' priming and a J-beta primer mix drove a second PCR of about 6 to 12 cycles. TCRdb called the 5' RACE reads again in MiXCR, with one record for every CDR3 protein. Of some 1.5 million distinct CDR3 sequences listed, under 30% are singletons. The sequenced sample was blood. These TCRs come from a woman in her twenties or thirties in good health.

The J gene is TRBJ2-2, the V gene TRBV7-8, with TRBD2 matching 7 bases. The germline V gene encodes CDR1 SGHVS and CDR2 FQNEAQ. The CDR3 runs to 16 residues. After removal of 0 bases from V and 6 bases from J, the junction contained 7 bases not matched to a gene. CDR3 residues: CASSLAGVTSPGELFF. The CDR3 region has the DNA TGTGCCAGCAGCTTAGCAGGCGTGACTAGCCCCGGGGAGCTGTTTTTT.

The rearrangement links TRBV3-1 to TRBJ2-5, with D perhaps being TRBD1 or TRBD2 (5 bases each). TRBJ2-7 matches the DNA end more closely, so the J call is doubtful. The CDR3 covers 16 residues. The germline CDR1 and CDR2 sequences are LGHDT and YNNKEL (reference sequence). The DNA of the CDR3 is TGTGCCAGCAGCCCGCCCTCCGGGACGTCCATTTACGAGCAGTACTTC. This sequence encodes CASSPPSGTSIYEQYF.

The chain is built from TRBV5-8 and TRBJ2-3; 7 nucleotides line up with TRBD1. Trimming took 9 bases from V and 2 from J; bases not matched to a gene: 12. The CDR3 totals 15 residues. Looked up from germline, CDR1 is SGHTS and CDR2 is YDEGEE. CDR3 in DNA: TGTGCCACCCACAGGGGTGGAAAAAACACAGATACGCAGTATTTT. This translates into CATHRGGKNTDTQYF.

Details on this clonotype: A clone one base away is much larger, so this may be a read error. This chain links TRBV10-3 with TRBJ2-7, with no clear D. CDR1 and CDR2 (germline): ENHRY, SYGVKD. The CDR3 consists of 12 residues. CDR3 sequence: CTISSFKDEQYF. The CDR3 nucleotides read TGTACCATCAGTAGCTTTAAGGACGAGCAGTACTTC.

As for this clonotype: A much larger clone sits a single nucleotide away, making a read error possible. The chain employs TRBV7-9 and TRBJ2-7; D is undetermined. V was clipped by 5 bases and J by 7 bases, with 21 bases between them. The CDR3 spans 15 residues. Per the germline V gene, CDR1 is SEHNR and CDR2 is FQNEAQ (reference sequence). CDR3 DNA sequence: TGTGCCAGCAGCCAGATTGGGTCAAATTACAATGAGCAGTACTTC. Translating it yields CASSQIGSNYNEQYF.

The table lists this clonotype with many counts. The chain has TRBV20-1 and TRBJ1-6; TRBD1 agrees at 7 bases. This CDR3 has 15 amino acids. Germline V lookup: CDR1 DFQATT, CDR2 SNEGSKA (reference sequence). Losses at the gene ends were 4 bases for V and 7 bases for J; bases not matched to a gene: 10. The CDR3 DNA reads as TGCAGTGCTACTAAGACAGGGCTCTCCAATTCACCCCTCCACTTT. This codes for CSATKTGLSNSPLHF.

This clonotype was observed many times. The J gene is TRBJ2-3, the V gene TRBV15; D is undetermined. The CDR3 consists of 15 residues. With 0 bases removed from V and 7 bases from J, the gap between germline ends came to 14 bases. Germline CDR1 LNHNV, CDR2 YYDKDF (reference sequence). CDR3: CATSRDGVQHNTQYF. In DNA form, the CDR3 reads TGTGCCACCAGCAGAGATGGGGTCCAACACAATACGCAGTATTTT.

This clonotype was seen once. The chain has TRBV20-1 and TRBJ1-2, with 7 bases identical to TRBD1. Looked up from germline, CDR1 is DFQATT and CDR2 is SNEGSKA (reference sequence). CDR3 length: 15 residues. V gave up 2 bases and J gave up 3 bases; unmatched junction bases: 9. In nucleotides, the CDR3 is TGCAGTGCTAGAAGTAAGGGAGGGGGCGACTATGGCTACACCTTC. Its protein product is CSARSKGGGDYGYTF.

This clonotype was seen many times. V is TRBV20-1 and J is TRBJ2-5; possible D gene TRBD2, 7 bases. Trimming cost V 5 bases and J 5 bases, with 12 bases left between them. The CDR3 totals 12 residues. Germline CDR1 reads DFQATT; CDR2 reads SNEGSKA (reference sequence). The CDR3 DNA follows: TGCAGTGCTGAGGGGGGAGGGGAGACCCAGTACTTC. Translated: CSAEGGGETQYF.

This clonotype was counted only a few times. V and J are TRBV6-2 or TRBV6-3 and TRBJ1-2, with unresolved D. The CDR3 consists of 13 residues. Per the germline V gene, CDR1 is MNHEY and CDR2 is SVGEGT. Between the trimmed V and J ends, which lost 5 bases and 6 bases, there was a span of 13 bases. CDR3: CASSPRVIHGYTF. CDR3 nucleotide sequence: TGTGCCAGCAGTCCGAGGGTCATCCATGGCTACACCTTC.

Regarding this clonotype: A much larger clone differs from this one at a single base, so this may be a read error. The chain is built from TRBV20-1 and TRBJ2-5; D remains ambiguous. The closer fit of TRBJ2-7 to the DNA end suggests the J call may be wrong. CDR1 and CDR2 (germline): DFQATT, SNEGSKA (reference sequence). CDR3 length equals 11 residues. CDR3 sequence reads: CSVLRFREQYF. CDR3 in DNA: TGCAGTGTCCTCCGATTCCGCGAGCAGTACTTC.

This clonotype has ten or more counts. V gene TRBV5-6 combines with J gene TRBJ2-1, with D uncertain. The germline V gene encodes CDR1 SGHDT and CDR2 YYEEEE. CDR3 size: 11 residues. Deletions cut 1 base from V and 8 bases from J, with 4 bases between. The CDR3 DNA reads TGTGCCAGCAGCTTGTATGATGAGCAGTTCTTC. This sequence encodes CASSLYDEQFF.

CDR3 loop: CSAGVGSTDTQYF. The DNA for the CDR3 is TGCAGTGCCGGGGTGGGAAGCACAGATACGCAGTATTTT. The chain links TRBV20-1 to TRBJ2-3, with D perhaps matching TRBD2 (5 bases). V lost 6 bases, J lost 0 bases, and 10 bases lay in between. Germline V CDR1 and CDR2: DFQATT, SNEGSKA (reference sequence). The CDR3 is 13 residues long.

The J gene is TRBJ1-2, the V gene TRBV12-3 or TRBV12-4, with D possibly being TRBD1 (5 bases). V lost 4 bases and J 5 bases, leaving 14 bases between the germline ends. The CDR3 has 14 amino acids. The CDR3 DNA reads TGTGCCAGCAGTTCTTGGACACCTCCGTATGGCTACACCTTC. Protein product: CASSSWTPPYGYTF.

This clonotype was found once. The chain couples TRBV15 to TRBJ2-5, with 8 bases lining up with TRBD2. After removal of 7 bases from V and 3 bases from J, the junction contained 16 bases not matched to a gene. Germline V CDR1 and CDR2: LNHNV, YYDKDF (reference sequence). There are 17 residues in the CDR3. CDR3 in amino acids: CATNPGWASGLKETQYF. CDR3 in DNA: TGTGCCACCAACCCGGGTTGGGCTAGCGGGCTTAAAGAGACCCAGTACTTC.

The rearrangement uses TRBV20-1 and TRBJ2-1; no firm D call. The ends were cut back, 2 bases at V and 9 bases at J, with 17 bases in the middle. The CDR3 covers 14 residues. Germline CDR1 reads DFQATT; CDR2 reads SNEGSKA (reference sequence). In nucleotides, the CDR3 is TGCAGTGCTAGAAGACTGGACGACATAGGTGAGCAGTTCTTC. Translating gives CSARRLDDIGEQFF.

The table lists this clonotype with a few counts. The chain is built from TRBV7-9 and TRBJ2-2; TRBD1 matches 7 bases. The germline gives CDR1 SEHNR, CDR2 FQNEAQ (reference sequence). After removal of 4 bases from V and 3 bases from J, the junction contained 2 bases not matched to a gene. The length of the CDR3 is 14 residues. CDR3 amino acids: CASSSDRDTGELFF. CDR3 nucleotides: TGTGCCAGCAGCTCAGACAGGGACACCGGGGAGCTGTTTTTT.

The V and J genes are TRBV2 and TRBJ2-4; D perhaps matches TRBD2 (6 bases). The assigned J gene may be wrong: the sequence end matches TRBJ2-7 better. CDR3 length: 15 residues. Looked up from germline, CDR1 is SNHLY and CDR2 is FYNNEI. CDR3 protein: CASQTGLTSSYEQYF. CDR3 sequence (DNA): TGTGCCAGCCAAACCGGACTAACAAGCTCCTACGAGCAGTACTTC.

V usage is TRBV25-1 and J usage is TRBJ1-5; D is possibly TRBD1 (6 bases). The CDR3 length is 16 residues. V was cut by 3 bases and J by 1 base, with 13 bases left in between. The germline CDR1 and CDR2 sequences are MGHDK and SYGVNS. CDR3 residues: CASSDEAGASNQPQHF. CDR3 in DNA: TGTGCCAGCAGTGACGAGGCGGGGGCGAGCAATCAGCCCCAGCATTTT.

CDR3 sequence reads: CASSFQKGHGYTF. In nucleotides, the CDR3 is TGTGCCAGCAGTTTTCAGAAGGGCCATGGCTACACCTTC. The V gene is TRBV6-5, the J gene TRBJ1-2; D unclear. V was cut by 4 bases and J by 6 bases, with 12 bases left in between. The CDR3 runs to 13 residues. Germline V gene data show CDR1 as MNHEY and CDR2 as SVGAGI.

This chain joins TRBV5-1 and TRBJ2-5; D may be TRBD1 (6 bases). Between the trimmed V and J ends, which lost 4 bases and 11 bases, there was a span of 15 bases. Looked up from germline, CDR1 is SGHRS and CDR2 is YFSETQ. The CDR3 runs 12 residues. The CDR3 bases are TGCGCCAGCAGCCCAGGGGCGCATGGGCAGTACTTC. Translation gives CASSPGAHGQYF.

About this clonotype: This sequence may be a read error, since a much larger clone differs from it by one base. The chain couples TRBV7-2 to TRBJ1-2; tentative D call: TRBD1 (6 bases). Germline V lookup: CDR1 SGHTA, CDR2 FQGNSA. This CDR3 is built from 16 residues. The DNA for the CDR3 is TGTGCCAACAGCTTAGATGCCGGGGGCGTTAACTATGGCTACACCTTC. Its translation: CANSLDAGGVNYGYTF.

This clonotype was recorded at least ten times. The CDR3 coding sequence is TGTGCCAGCAGCTTTATGCCCCTTGGAGAGCAGTACTTC. Translated: CASSFMPLGEQYF. The chain has TRBV11-2 and TRBJ2-7; D is uncertain. V was pared by 3 bases and J by 7 bases, with 13 bases between. Germline V gene sequence: CDR1 SGHAT, CDR2 FQNNGV. The length of the CDR3 is 13 residues.

The chain is built from TRBV6-2 or TRBV6-3 and TRBJ2-1; TRBD2 agrees at 11 bases. The trim removed 3 bases at V and 10 bases at J, leaving 8 bases unmatched. Germline CDR1 and CDR2: MNHEY and SVGEGT. The CDR3 is 15 residues long. The CDR3 DNA sequence: TGTGCCAGCAGTTATCGAACTAGCGGGAGCTACGAGCAGTTCTTC. Translating it yields CASSYRTSGSYEQFF.

The table lists this clonotype with a few counts. This sequence joins TRBV7-9 and TRBJ1-4, with D perhaps matching TRBD1 (5 bases). The CDR3 is 13 residues long. V lost 3 bases to trimming and J lost 7 bases, with 9 bases between them. Germline CDR1 SEHNR, CDR2 FQNEAQ (reference sequence). CDR3 amino acids: CASSFAGREKLFF. The CDR3 DNA reads TGTGCCAGCAGCTTTGCGGGGCGTGAAAAACTGTTTTTT. Full variable domain (rest looked up from reference TRBV7-9 and TRBJ1-4): DTGVSQNPRHKITKRGQNVTFRCDPISEHNRLYWYRQTLGQGPEFLTYFQNEAQLEKSRLLSDRFSAERPKGSFSTLEIQRTEQGDSAMYLCASSFAGREKLFFGSGTQLSVL.

The gene calls are TRBV6-2 or TRBV6-3 and TRBJ1-5; D unresolved. The CDR3 runs to 16 residues. Between the trimmed V and J ends, which lost 3 bases and 1 base, there was a span of 13 bases. The germline V gene encodes CDR1 MNHEY and CDR2 SVGEGT. The CDR3 sequence is CASSYFGRLSNQPQHF. For the CDR3, the DNA is TGTGCCAGCAGTTATTTTGGGCGTTTGAGCAATCAGCCCCAGCATTTT.